This TCR beta chain was captured by sequencing in a study of cytomegalovirus exposure and HLA in healthy donors. Germline V CDR1 and CDR2: ENHRY, SYGVKD. The CDR3 loop spans 13 amino acids. V was shortened by 5 bases and J by 6 bases, with 10 bases between the two germline ends. A multiplex PCR was run with 60 Vbeta primers and 13 Jbeta primers. Authors' processing steps: Per a later analysis, the number of unique TCR beta chains was some 82 million, of which 10 million to 11 million were shared. The repertoire was sequenced with immunoSEQ multiplex PCR; TCRdb's copy has only in-frame clones and lacks some. V, J and clone size are those of that table, while D and trimming were read from the DNA. The table lists 190,000 or so clones, roughly 78% of them singletons.

The chain is built from TRBV10-3 and TRBJ2-2; tentatively, D is TRBD1 (6 bases). The source is a girl under 18 in good health and CMV-seropositive. Sequencing used PBMCs. The CDR3 bases are TGTGCCATCAGTCGAGAGGGGGCCGGGGAGCTGTTTTTT. This translates into CAISREGAGELFF.